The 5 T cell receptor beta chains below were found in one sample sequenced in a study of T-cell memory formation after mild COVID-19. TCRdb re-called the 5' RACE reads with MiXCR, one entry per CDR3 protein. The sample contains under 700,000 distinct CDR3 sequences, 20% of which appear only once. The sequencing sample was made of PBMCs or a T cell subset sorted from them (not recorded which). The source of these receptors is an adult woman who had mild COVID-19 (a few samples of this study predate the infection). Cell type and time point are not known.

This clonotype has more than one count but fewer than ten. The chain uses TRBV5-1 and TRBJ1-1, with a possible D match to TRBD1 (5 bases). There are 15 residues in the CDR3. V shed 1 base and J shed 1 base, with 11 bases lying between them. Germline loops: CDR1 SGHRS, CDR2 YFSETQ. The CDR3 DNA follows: TGCGCCAGCAGCTTGCCCGGGGCGCGGAACACTGAAGCTTTCTTT. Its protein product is CASSLPGARNTEAFF.

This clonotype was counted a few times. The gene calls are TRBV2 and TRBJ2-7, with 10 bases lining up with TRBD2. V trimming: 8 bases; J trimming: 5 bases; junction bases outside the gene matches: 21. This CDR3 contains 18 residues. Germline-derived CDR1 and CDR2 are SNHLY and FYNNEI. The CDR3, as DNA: TGTGCCAGCTTCCGATGGGGTAGCGGGAGGAATTCAAGCCACGAGCAGTACTTC. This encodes CASFRWGSGRNSSHEQYF.

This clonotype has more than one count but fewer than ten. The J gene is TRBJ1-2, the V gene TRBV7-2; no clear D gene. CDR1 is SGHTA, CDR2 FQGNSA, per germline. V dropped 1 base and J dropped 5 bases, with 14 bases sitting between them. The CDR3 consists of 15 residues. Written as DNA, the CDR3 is TGTGCCAGCAGCTTAGGGCCCGAGGGAGATTATGGCTACACCTTC. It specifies CASSLGPEGDYGYTF.

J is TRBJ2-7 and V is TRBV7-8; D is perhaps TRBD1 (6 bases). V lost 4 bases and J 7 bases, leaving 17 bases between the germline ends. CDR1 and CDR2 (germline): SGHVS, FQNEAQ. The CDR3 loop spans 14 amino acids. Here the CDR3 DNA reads TGTGCCAGCAGCTATGAAGGACAGAGTCCTGAGCAGTACTTC. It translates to CASSYEGQSPEQYF. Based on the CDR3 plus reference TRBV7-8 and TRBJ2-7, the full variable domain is GAGVSQSPRYKVAKRGQDVALRCDPISGHVSLFWYQQALGQGPEFLTYFQNEAQLDKSGLPSDRFFAERPEGSVSTLKIQRTQQEDSAVYLCASSYEGQSPEQYFGPGTRLTVT.

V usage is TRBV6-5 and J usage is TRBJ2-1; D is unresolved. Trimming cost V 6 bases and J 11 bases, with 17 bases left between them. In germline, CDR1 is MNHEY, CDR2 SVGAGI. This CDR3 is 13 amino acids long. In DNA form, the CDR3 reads TGTGCCAGCAGCCTAACCCGCCAGGATCAGCAGTTCTTC. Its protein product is CASSLTRQDQQFF.